The subject of this entry is one T cell receptor (beta chain). These data are taken from a study of cytomegalovirus exposure and HLA in healthy donors. PCR used 60 Vbeta primers and 13 Jbeta primers. TCRdb's table, derived via immunoSEQ multiplex PCR, lists solely in-frame clones and lacks some. The sample lists approximately 170,000 clones; about four fifths were seen once. The CDR3 covers 12 residues. CDR1 is SGHRS, CDR2 YFSETQ, per germline. The V segment lost 7 bases and the J segment 1 base; nucleotides outside the gene matches: 1. The TCR comes from a male donor in good health and CMV-seropositive. The J gene is TRBJ2-5, the V gene TRBV5-1; 7 bases are a match to TRBD2. The sample comprised PBMCs. The CDR3 spells CASGLVQETQYF. CDR3 coding DNA: TGCGCCAGCGGACTAGTCCAAGAGACCCAGTACTTC.